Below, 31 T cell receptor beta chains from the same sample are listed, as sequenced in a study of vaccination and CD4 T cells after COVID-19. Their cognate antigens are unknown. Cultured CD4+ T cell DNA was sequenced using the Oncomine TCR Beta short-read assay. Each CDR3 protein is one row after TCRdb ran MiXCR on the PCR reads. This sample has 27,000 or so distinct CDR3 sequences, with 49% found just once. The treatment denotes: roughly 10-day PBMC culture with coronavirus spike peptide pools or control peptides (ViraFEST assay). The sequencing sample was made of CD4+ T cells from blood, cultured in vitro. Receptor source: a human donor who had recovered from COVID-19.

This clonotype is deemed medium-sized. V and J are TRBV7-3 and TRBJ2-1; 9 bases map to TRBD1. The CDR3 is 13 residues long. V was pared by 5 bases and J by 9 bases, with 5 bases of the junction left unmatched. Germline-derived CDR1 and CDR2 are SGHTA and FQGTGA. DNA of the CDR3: TGTGCCAGCAGCATAAACAGGGGGCGTGAGCAGTTCTTC. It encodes CASSINRGREQFF.

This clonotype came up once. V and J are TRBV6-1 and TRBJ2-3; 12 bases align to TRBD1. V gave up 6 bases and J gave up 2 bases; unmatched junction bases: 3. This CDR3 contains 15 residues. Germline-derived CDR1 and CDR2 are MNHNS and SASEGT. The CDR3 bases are TGTGCCAGCAGGCCGGGACAGGGGGCCACAGATACGCAGTATTTT. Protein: CASRPGQGATDTQYF.

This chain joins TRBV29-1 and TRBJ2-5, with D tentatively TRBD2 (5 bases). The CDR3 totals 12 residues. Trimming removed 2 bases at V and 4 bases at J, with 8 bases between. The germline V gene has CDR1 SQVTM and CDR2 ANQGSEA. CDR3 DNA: TGCAGCGTTGAACCGGGGAGAGAGACCCAGTACTTC. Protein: CSVEPGRETQYF. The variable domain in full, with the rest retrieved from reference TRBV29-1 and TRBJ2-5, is SAVISQKPSRDICQRGTSLTIQCQVDSQVTMMFWYRQQPGQSLTLIATANQGSEATYESGFVIDKFPISRPNLTFSTLTVSNMSPEDSSIYLCSVEPGRETQYFGPGTRLLVL.

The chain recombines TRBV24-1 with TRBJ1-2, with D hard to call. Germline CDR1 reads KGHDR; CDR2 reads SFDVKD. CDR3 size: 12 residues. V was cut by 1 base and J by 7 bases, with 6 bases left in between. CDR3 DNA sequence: TGTGCCACCAGTGATTTCAAGGGTGGCTACACCTTC. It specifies CATSDFKGGYTF.

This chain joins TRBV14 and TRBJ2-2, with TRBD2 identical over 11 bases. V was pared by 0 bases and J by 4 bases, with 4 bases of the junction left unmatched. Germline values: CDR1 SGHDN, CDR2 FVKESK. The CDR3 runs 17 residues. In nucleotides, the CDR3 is TGTGCCAGCAGCCAAGAACTAGCGGGGGCACTCACCGGGGAGCTGTTTTTT. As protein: CASSQELAGALTGELFF.

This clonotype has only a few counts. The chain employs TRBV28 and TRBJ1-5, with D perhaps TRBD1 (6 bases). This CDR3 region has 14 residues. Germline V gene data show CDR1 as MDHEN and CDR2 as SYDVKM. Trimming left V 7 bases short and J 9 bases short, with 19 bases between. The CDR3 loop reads CASMGGTLGGPQHF. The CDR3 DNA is TGTGCCAGCATGGGGGGCACCCTAGGGGGGCCCCAGCATTTT.

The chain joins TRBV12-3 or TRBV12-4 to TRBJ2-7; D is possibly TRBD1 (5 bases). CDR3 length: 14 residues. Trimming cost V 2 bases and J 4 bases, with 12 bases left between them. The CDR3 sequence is CASSLRGSGYEQYF. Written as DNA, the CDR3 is TGTGCCAGCAGTTTAAGGGGATCTGGGTACGAGCAGTACTTC.

The CDR3 protein is CASSSAGTGVSYGYTF. The CDR3, as DNA: TGTGCCAGCAGTTCCGCCGGGACAGGGGTTTCCTATGGCTACACCTTC. The chain couples TRBV28 to TRBJ1-2; 10 positions match TRBD1. Germline CDR1 is MDHEN and CDR2 is SYDVKM. J lost 4 bases, V lost 4 bases, and 9 bases had no gene match. The CDR3 covers 16 residues.

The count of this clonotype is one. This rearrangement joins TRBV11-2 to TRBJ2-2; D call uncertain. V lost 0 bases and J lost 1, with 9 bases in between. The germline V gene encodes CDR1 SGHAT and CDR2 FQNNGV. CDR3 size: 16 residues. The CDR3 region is CASSLDLSQNTGELFF. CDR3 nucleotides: TGTGCCAGCAGCTTAGATCTTAGTCAGAACACCGGGGAGCTGTTTTTT.

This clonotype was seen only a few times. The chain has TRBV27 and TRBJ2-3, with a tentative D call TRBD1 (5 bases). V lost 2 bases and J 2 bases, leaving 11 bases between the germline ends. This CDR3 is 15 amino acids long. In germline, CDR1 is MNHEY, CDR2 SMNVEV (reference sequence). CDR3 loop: CASSLMAQATDTQYF. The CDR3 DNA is TGTGCCAGCAGTTTAATGGCACAGGCCACAGATACGCAGTATTTT.

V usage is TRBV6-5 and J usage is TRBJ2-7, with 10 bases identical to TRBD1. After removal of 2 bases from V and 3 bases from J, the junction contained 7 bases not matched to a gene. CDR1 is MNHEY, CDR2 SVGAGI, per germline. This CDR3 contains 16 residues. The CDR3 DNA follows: TGTGCCAGCAGTTACGCGACAGGGGGCGTGATCTACGAGCAGTACTTC. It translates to CASSYATGGVIYEQYF.

The CDR3: CASSWGVQETQYF. As DNA, the CDR3 is TGTGCCAGCAGTTGGGGTGTCCAAGAGACCCAGTACTTC. The chain joins TRBV12-3 or TRBV12-4 to TRBJ2-5; D is unresolved. Trimming cost V 4 bases and J 1 base, with 7 bases left between them. This CDR3 region has 13 residues.

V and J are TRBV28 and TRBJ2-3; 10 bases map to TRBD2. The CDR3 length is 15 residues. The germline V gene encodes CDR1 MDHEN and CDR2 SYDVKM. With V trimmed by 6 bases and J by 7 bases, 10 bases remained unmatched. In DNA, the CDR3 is TGTGCCAGCAGCCTCCCTGCTAGCGGGGGATATACGCAGTATTTT. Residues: CASSLPASGGYTQYF.

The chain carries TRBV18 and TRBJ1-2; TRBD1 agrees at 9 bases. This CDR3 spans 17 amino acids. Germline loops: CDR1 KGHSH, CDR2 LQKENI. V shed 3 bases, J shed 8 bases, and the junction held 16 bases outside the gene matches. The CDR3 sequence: CASSPLPGQGPLGGYTF. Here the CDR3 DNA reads TGTGCCAGCTCACCGCTACCGGGACAGGGTCCATTAGGGGGCTACACCTTC. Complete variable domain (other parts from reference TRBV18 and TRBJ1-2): NAGVMQNPRHLVRRRGQEARLRCSPMKGHSHVYWYRQLPEEGLKFMVYLQKENIIDESGMPKERFSAEFPKEGPSILRIQQVVRGDSAAYFCASSPLPGQGPLGGYTFGSGTRLTVV.

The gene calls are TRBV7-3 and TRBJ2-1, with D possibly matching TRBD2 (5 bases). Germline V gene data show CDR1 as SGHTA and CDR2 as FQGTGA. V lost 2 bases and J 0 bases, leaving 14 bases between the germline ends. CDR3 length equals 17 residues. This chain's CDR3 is CASSLVAVGSSYNEQFF. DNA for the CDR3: TGTGCCAGCAGCTTAGTCGCTGTGGGGAGCTCCTACAATGAGCAGTTCTTC.

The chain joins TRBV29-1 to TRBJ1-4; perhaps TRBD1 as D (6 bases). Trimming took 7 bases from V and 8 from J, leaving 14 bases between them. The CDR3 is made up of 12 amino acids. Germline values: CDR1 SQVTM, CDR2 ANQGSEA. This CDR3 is CSAWGASEKLFF. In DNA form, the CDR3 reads TGCAGCGCCTGGGGGGCAAGCGAAAAACTGTTTTTT.

The CDR3 DNA follows: TGTGCCAGCAGCTTGAACAGGAACACCGGGGAGCTGTTTTTT. It yields the protein CASSLNRNTGELFF. This chain uses TRBV7-2 with TRBJ2-2; no reliable D call. Per the germline V gene, CDR1 is SGHTA and CDR2 is FQGNSA. V lost 3 bases to trimming and J lost 1 base, with 6 bases between them. The CDR3 is 14 amino acids.

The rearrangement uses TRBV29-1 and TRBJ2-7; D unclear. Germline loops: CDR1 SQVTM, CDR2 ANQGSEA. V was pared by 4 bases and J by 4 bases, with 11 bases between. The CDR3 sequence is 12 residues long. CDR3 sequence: CSVAPHSYEQYF. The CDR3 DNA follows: TGCAGCGTTGCACCGCACAGTTACGAGCAGTACTTC.

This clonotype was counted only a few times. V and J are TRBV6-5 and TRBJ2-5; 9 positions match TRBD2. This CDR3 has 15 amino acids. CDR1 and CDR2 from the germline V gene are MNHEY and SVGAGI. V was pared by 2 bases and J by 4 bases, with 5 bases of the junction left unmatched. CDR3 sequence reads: CASSYSGGTRETQYF. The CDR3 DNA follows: TGTGCCAGCAGTTACAGCGGGGGGACTCGAGAGACCCAGTACTTC.

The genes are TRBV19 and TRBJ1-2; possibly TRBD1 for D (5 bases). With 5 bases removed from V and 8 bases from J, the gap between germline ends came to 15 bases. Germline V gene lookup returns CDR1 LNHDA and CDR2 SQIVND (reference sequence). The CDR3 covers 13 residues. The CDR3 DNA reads TGTGCCAGTAGTCCGGTGGGGGGTATCGGCTACACCTTC. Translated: CASSPVGGIGYTF.

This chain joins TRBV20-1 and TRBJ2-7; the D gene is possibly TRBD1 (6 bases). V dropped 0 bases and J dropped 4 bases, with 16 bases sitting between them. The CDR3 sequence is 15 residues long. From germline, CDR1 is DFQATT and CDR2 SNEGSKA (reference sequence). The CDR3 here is CSARDRTLGTYEQYF. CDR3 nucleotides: TGCAGTGCTAGAGATCGTACCCTAGGGACATACGAGCAGTACTTC.

The CDR3 nucleotides are TGTGCCAGCAGCTTCCGGGACAGGGGAAGGGAGACCCAGTACTTC. As protein: CASSFRDRGRETQYF. The chain uses TRBV7-9 and TRBJ2-5; 10 nucleotides align to TRBD1. The CDR3 loop spans 15 amino acids. Per the germline V gene, CDR1 is SEHNR and CDR2 is FQNEAQ (reference sequence). After removal of 3 bases from V and 5 bases from J, the junction contained 6 bases not matched to a gene.

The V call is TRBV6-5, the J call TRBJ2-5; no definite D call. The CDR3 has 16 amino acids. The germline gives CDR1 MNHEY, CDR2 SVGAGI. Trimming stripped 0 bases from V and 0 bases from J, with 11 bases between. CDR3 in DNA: TGTGCCAGCAGTTACTCTAGAGAGACAAACCAAGAGACCCAGTACTTC. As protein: CASSYSRETNQETQYF.

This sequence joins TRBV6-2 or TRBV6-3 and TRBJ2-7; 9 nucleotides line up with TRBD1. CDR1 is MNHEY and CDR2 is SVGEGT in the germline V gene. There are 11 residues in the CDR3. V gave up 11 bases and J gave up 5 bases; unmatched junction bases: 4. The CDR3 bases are TGTGCCGGGGGACAGGGCAACGAGCAGTACTTC. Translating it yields CAGGQGNEQYF.

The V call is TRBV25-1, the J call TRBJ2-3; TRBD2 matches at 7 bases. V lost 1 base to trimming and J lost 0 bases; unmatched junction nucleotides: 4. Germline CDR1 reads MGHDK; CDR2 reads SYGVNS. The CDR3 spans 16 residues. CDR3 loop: CASSEWVGGSTDTQYF. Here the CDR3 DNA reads TGTGCCAGCAGTGAATGGGTCGGGGGGAGCACAGATACGCAGTATTTT. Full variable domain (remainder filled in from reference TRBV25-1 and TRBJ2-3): EADIYQTPRYLVIGTGKKITLECSQTMGHDKMYWYQQDPGMELHLIHYSYGVNSTEKGDLSSESTVSRIRTEHFPLTLESARPSHTSQYLCASSEWVGGSTDTQYFGPGTRLTVL.

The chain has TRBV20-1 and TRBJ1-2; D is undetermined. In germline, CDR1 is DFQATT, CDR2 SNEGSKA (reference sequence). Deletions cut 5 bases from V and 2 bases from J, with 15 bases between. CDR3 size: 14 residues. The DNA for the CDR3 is TGCAGTGCTCCTTCTACCCTGGGAAACTATGGCTACACCTTC. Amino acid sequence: CSAPSTLGNYGYTF.

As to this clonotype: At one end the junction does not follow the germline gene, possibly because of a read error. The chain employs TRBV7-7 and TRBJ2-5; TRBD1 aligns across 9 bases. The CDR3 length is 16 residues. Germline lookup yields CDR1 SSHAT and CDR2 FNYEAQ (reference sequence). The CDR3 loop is CASSSRDRAGKETQYF. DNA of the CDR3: TGTGCTAGCAGCAGCCGGGACAGGGCCGGAAAAGAGACCCAGTACTTC.

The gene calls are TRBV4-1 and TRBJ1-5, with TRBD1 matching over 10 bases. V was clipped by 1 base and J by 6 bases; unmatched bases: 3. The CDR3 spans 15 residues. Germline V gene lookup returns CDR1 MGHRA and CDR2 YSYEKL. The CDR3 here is CASSQVGTGAQPQHF. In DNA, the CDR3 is TGCGCCAGCAGCCAAGTCGGGACAGGGGCTCAGCCCCAGCATTTT.

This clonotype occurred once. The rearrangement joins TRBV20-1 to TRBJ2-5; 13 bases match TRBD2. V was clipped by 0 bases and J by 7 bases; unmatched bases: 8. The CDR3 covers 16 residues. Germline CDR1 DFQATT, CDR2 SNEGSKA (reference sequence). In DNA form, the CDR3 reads TGCAGTGCTAGAGATTCCCGGACTAGCGGGAGCGGGACCCAGTACTTC. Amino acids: CSARDSRTSGSGTQYF.

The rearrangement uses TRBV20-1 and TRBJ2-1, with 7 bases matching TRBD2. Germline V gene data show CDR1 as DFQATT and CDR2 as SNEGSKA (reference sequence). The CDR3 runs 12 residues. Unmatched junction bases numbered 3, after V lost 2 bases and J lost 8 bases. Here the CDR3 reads CSARSGVDEQFF. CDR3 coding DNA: TGCAGTGCTAGAAGCGGGGTCGATGAGCAGTTCTTC.

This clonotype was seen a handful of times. The CDR3: CASSLGVGYGYTF. The CDR3 coding sequence is TGTGCCAGCAGTTTAGGGGTTGGCTATGGCTACACCTTC. V and J are TRBV28 and TRBJ1-2; D is undetermined. V lost 2 bases and J 4 bases, leaving 8 bases between the germline ends. Germline CDR1 MDHEN, CDR2 SYDVKM. The CDR3 contains 13 residues.